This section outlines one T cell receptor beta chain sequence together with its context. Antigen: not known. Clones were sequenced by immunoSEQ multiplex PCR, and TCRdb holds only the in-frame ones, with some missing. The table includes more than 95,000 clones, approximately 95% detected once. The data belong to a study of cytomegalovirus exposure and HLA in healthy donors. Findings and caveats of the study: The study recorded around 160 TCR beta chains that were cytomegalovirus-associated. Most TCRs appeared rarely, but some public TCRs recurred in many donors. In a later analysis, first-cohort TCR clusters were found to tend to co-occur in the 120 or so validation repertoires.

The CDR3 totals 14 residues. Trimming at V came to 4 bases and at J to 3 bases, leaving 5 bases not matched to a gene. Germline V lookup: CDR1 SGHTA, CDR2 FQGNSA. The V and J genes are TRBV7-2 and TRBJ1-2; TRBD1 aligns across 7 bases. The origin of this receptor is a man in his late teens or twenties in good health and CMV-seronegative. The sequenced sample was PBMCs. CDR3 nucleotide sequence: TGTGCCAGCAGCTCTAACAGGGGCGACTATGGCTACACCTTC. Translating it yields CASSSNRGDYGYTF.